The clone carrying this T cell receptor (beta chain) was picked up a small number of times. The antigen remains unidentified. This may come from a read error, since a much larger clone is one base off. These data originate in a study of lung T cells in sarcoidosis with Löfgren's syndrome. Overall study results and limits: TRBV2 was the preferred pairing partner of TRAV12-1, with similar CDR3s. TRAV12-1 and TRBV2 were reportedly most expanded in Löfgren's patients. Multiple Löfgren's syndrome patients reportedly shared TRAV12-1 and TRBV2 CDR3 motifs, suggesting public CD4+ TCRs.

TCRdb re-called the reads with MiXCR, one entry per CDR3 protein. Seen here are 60,000 or so distinct CDR3 sequences, approximately 22% observed once, and the top ten hold approximately 2.1%. V was shortened by 8 bases and J by 4 bases, with 11 bases between the two germline ends. Germline CDR1 and CDR2: MNHNS and SASEGT. This CDR3 is built from 12 residues. The chain carries TRBV6-1 and TRBJ1-1; no definite D call. This receptor was obtained from a human donor with sarcoidosis (Löfgren's syndrome or another form), or a control subject (not recorded which). Sequencing was performed on CD4+ T cells from PBMCs. CDR3 protein: CASERIPTEAFF. Written as DNA, the CDR3 is TGTGCCAGCGAACGAATTCCCACTGAAGCTTTCTTT.